Described below is a single TCR beta chain sequence and its context. The antigen remains unidentified. The record originates from a study of cytomegalovirus exposure and HLA in healthy donors. Study context: From HLA-typed donors, an early data release held some 91 million unique TCRs. Membership in the Caucasian-associated ancestry cluster was found for 65% to 85% of approximately 380 genotyped donors. Study observations and caveats: The number of N-insertions in an Asian-associated ancestry cluster was reportedly below the approximately 600-donor mean in a later analysis. Available immune exposure information covered CMV serostatus only.

In the PCR, 60 Vbeta and 13 Jbeta primers were used. Profiling relied on immunoSEQ multiplex PCR, and the TCRdb table lists in-frame clones only, not all of them. Its table lists approximately 37,000 clones. With 7 bases removed from V and 2 bases from J, the gap between germline ends came to 15 bases. CDR1 is MGHDK, CDR2 SYGVNS, per germline. There are 15 residues in the CDR3. The chain links TRBV25-1 to TRBJ1-3; D unresolved. The sequence derives from a middle-aged man in good health and CMV-seropositive. The sample was PBMCs. The CDR3 sequence is CASNPGGWAGNTIYF. The CDR3 nucleotides are TGTGCCAGCAACCCGGGCGGGTGGGCTGGAAACACCATATATTTT.